Shown below are 8 T cell receptor beta chains from a single sample sequenced in a study of T cells in Graves' hyperthyroidism and ophthalmopathy. Amplified TCR beta CDR3 regions derived from RNA transcripts. The HTBI primer set drove a first-round RT-PCR of the TCR CDR3. TCRdb re-called the multiplex PCR reads with MiXCR, one entry per CDR3 protein. The sample contains 620,000 or so distinct CDR3 sequences, 13% to 15% of which appear only once. The source material was blood. The receptor set was obtained from a woman aged 45 to 65 with Graves' ophthalmopathy.

In this sample, this clonotype turned up many times. The chain uses TRBV15 and TRBJ2-2; 10 bases line up with TRBD2. The CDR3 spans 19 residues. Germline values: CDR1 LNHNV, CDR2 YYDKDF (reference sequence). V was pared by 0 bases and J by 2 bases, with 9 bases of the junction left unmatched. In DNA form, the CDR3 reads TGTGCCACCAGCAGAGATCCGCCGCCTAGCGGGAGTAACACCGGGGAGCTGTTTTTT. As protein: CATSRDPPPSGSNTGELFF.

With respect to this clonotype: Sequence at one end of the junction differs from germline and may be a read error. V is TRBV18 and J is TRBJ2-7; a weak D match, TRBD1 (5 bases). Germline V gives CDR1 KGHSH, CDR2 LQKENI. The CDR3 extends over 17 amino acids. Here the CDR3 reads CASSPLHEGDFSHEQYF. The DNA for the CDR3 is TGTGCCAGCTCGCCCCTACACGAAGGGGATTTCTCCCACGAGCAGTACTTC.

This clonotype has more than one count but fewer than ten. The chain has TRBV6-2 or TRBV6-3 and TRBJ2-4; D not resolved. CDR1 is MNHEY and CDR2 is SVGEGT in the germline V gene. Trimming pared 6 bases from V and 0 bases from J, leaving 9 bases between. The CDR3 loop spans 14 amino acids. The CDR3 DNA reads TGTGCCAGCAGCGAACAACTAGCCAAAAACATTCAGTACTTC. Translating gives CASSEQLAKNIQYF.

The chain uses TRBV20-1 and TRBJ2-7; TRBD2 aligns across 7 bases. Germline V gene data show CDR1 as DFQATT and CDR2 as SNEGSKA (reference sequence). The V gene end was trimmed by 6 bases and the J gene end by 6 bases; junction bases not matched to a gene: 14. The CDR3 runs 14 residues. The CDR3 loop reads CSAGPRQAGPEQYF. The CDR3 bases are TGCAGTGCGGGACCCCGACAAGCGGGACCCGAGCAGTACTTC.

In this sample, this clonotype turned up a few times. The genes are TRBV29-1 and TRBJ1-1; D is unclear. The CDR3 runs to 10 residues. CDR1 SQVTM and CDR2 ANQGSEA come from the germline V gene. The V gene lost 7 bases and the J gene lost 4 bases, with 7 bases spanning the gap. The CDR3 DNA follows: TGCAGCGGCGGACTCACTGAAGCTTTCTTT. Translating it yields CSGGLTEAFF.

This clonotype has a handful of counts. The chain carries TRBV29-1 and TRBJ1-2, with D unclear. CDR3 length: 12 amino acids. Between the trimmed V and J ends, which lost 4 bases and 1 base, there was a span of 7 bases. In germline, CDR1 is SQVTM, CDR2 ANQGSEA. The CDR3 region has the DNA TGCAGCGTTGTCCAGGATAACTATGGCTACACCTTC. Protein sequence: CSVVQDNYGYTF.

This clonotype was seen a few times. Possible read error: a much larger clone is one base away. The rearrangement uses TRBV7-8 and TRBJ2-7; 9 bases fit TRBD1. The J segment lost 3 bases and the V segment lost 5 bases, leaving 8 bases of the junction unmatched. From germline, CDR1 is SGHVS and CDR2 FQNEAQ. The CDR3 covers 15 residues. In DNA, the CDR3 is TGTGCCAGCAGCCCGCGGACAGGGGCAGACTACGAGCAGTACTTC. Translation: CASSPRTGADYEQYF.

Ten or more counts support this clonotype. The chain couples TRBV30 to TRBJ1-2; D is undetermined. V lost 4 bases and J lost 3, with 9 bases in between. CDR3 length: 12 residues. Germline V gene sequence: CDR1 GTSNPN, CDR2 SVGIG (reference sequence). The chain's CDR3 is CAWTRLYYGYTF. In DNA, the CDR3 is TGTGCCTGGACAAGGCTATACTATGGCTACACCTTC.